The 8 T cell receptor beta chains below were found in one sample sequenced in a study of blood T cells in healthy people across ages. A sample-barcoded 5' primer and a J-beta primer mix were used in a second PCR of roughly 7 to 11 cycles. TCRdb re-derived calls from the 5' RACE reads in MiXCR, one entry per CDR3 protein. The top ten hold 8.7% of the sample, which has over 450,000 distinct CDR3 sequences, less than 25% seen once. A further study also used this sample, focusing on T cells of mothers and their children.

The sample comprised blood. The receptors shown here come from a boy aged 10-17 years in good health.

This clonotype was counted between two and nine times. This sequence joins TRBV5-1 and TRBJ2-1, with 10 bases matching TRBD2. In germline, CDR1 is SGHRS, CDR2 YFSETQ. The CDR3 totals 16 residues. V trimming: 3 bases; J trimming: 8 bases; junction bases outside the gene matches: 11. The CDR3 nucleotides read TGCGCCAGCAGCTCTAAGCGGGAGGGCCCTATCCATGAGCAGTTCTTC. Encoded protein: CASSSKREGPIHEQFF.

V is TRBV25-1 and J is TRBJ1-2, with TRBD1 matching 7 bases. J gave up 7 bases and V 5 bases, and 13 bases lay outside the gene matches. CDR1 and CDR2 from the germline V gene are MGHDK and SYGVNS. This CDR3 is built from 15 residues. The CDR3 DNA sequence: TGTGCCAGCAGTCCAATGGGACAGCTCTCTTCTGGCTACACCTTC. This gives the protein CASSPMGQLSSGYTF.

J is TRBJ1-5 and V is TRBV12-3 or TRBV12-4, with unresolved D. The CDR3 runs to 15 residues. V was clipped by 4 bases and J by 4 bases, with 14 bases between them. The CDR3 bases are TGTGCCAGCAGTTATCAGCCAACCCAAAATCAGCCCCAGCATTTT. It codes for CASSYQPTQNQPQHF.

This clonotype occurred many times. The chain combines TRBV12-3 or TRBV12-4 with TRBJ2-2; possibly TRBD2 for D (7 bases). V was pared by 3 bases and J by 7 bases, with 12 bases between. The CDR3 totals 14 residues. As DNA, the CDR3 is TGTGCCAGCAGTTTGGGGGGGCGTAACGGGGAGCTGTTTTTT. Translated: CASSLGGRNGELFF.

This clonotype has a handful of counts. This chain joins TRBV2 and TRBJ2-3, with 8 positions matching TRBD2. The germline V gene has CDR1 SNHLY and CDR2 FYNNEI. With V trimmed by 6 bases and J by 1 base, 6 bases remained unmatched. The CDR3 is made up of 15 amino acids. CDR3 coding DNA: TGTGCCAGCAGCGACCCGGGGGGGCGCACAGATACGCAGTATTTT. Translation gives CASSDPGGRTDTQYF.

The chain links TRBV7-2 to TRBJ1-4; 8 bases align to TRBD1. The CDR3 is made up of 14 amino acids. Germline lookup yields CDR1 SGHTA and CDR2 FQGNSA. Trimming removed 6 bases from V and 8 bases from J; junction bases left unmatched: 8. For the CDR3, the DNA is TGTGCCAGCAGTCAAGACAGGGGTGACGAAAAACTGTTTTTT. It specifies CASSQDRGDEKLFF.

This clonotype was seen a few times. The chain combines TRBV20-1 with TRBJ1-4; tentatively, D is TRBD1 (5 bases). This CDR3 region has 16 residues. Trimming removed 6 bases at V and 6 bases at J, with 23 bases between. The germline V gene has CDR1 DFQATT and CDR2 SNEGSKA (reference sequence). This CDR3 is CSAGIHLQEEDEKLFF. In DNA form, the CDR3 reads TGCAGTGCCGGAATCCACCTACAGGAAGAAGATGAAAAACTGTTTTTT.

The chain employs TRBV6-5 and TRBJ2-3; the match to TRBD2 covers 12 bases. The trim removed 4 bases at V and 6 bases at J, leaving 8 bases unmatched. The CDR3 loop spans 16 amino acids. Germline V gives CDR1 MNHEY, CDR2 SVGAGI. CDR3 coding DNA: TGTGCCAGCAGTTCCCTAGCGGGAGGGCCACCGGATACGCAGTATTTT. Its protein is CASSSLAGGPPDTQYF.